What follows are 5 T cell receptor beta chains derived from one specimen sequenced in a study of regulatory T cells in long-lasting Graves disease. Documented time point: newly diagnosed GD, antithyroid drugs for less than 3 months. Scientists built the TCR library using RNA that was extracted from PBMCs. Investigators prepared the TCR beta libraries by applying iRepertoire HTBI primers and Arm-PCR of CDR3 regions. Each CDR3 protein gets one entry after TCRdb re-called the multiplex PCR reads with MiXCR. The table records some 400,000 distinct CDR3 sequences, 15% of them present only once. This sample was shared with a second study, whose subject was T cells in Graves' hyperthyroidism and ophthalmopathy.

The material was peripheral blood mononuclear cells (PBMCs), obtained at new diagnosis, from a patient treated with antithyroid drugs. The receptors were sampled from a woman in her thirties with Graves disease.

There are a few counts of this clonotype. The rearrangement uses TRBV15 and TRBJ1-2; possible D gene TRBD1, 6 bases. CDR1 LNHNV and CDR2 YYDKDF come from the germline V gene (reference sequence). Trimming took off 4 bases at V and 9 bases at J, with 30 bases between the two ends. The CDR3 loop spans 18 amino acids. CDR3 loop: CATSTKFDTGSQGRSYTF. The DNA for the CDR3 is TGTGCCACCAGCACCAAATTTGACACCGGGTCACAGGGAAGGAGCTACACCTTC. Filled out from reference TRBV15 and TRBJ1-2, the complete variable domain reads DAMVIQNPRYQVTQFGKPVTLSCSQTLNHNVMYWYQQKSSQAPKLLFHYYDKDFNNEADTPDNFQSRRPNTSFCFLDIRSPGLGDTAMYLCATSTKFDTGSQGRSYTFGSGTRLTVV.

This clonotype was seen ten or more times. The chain links TRBV2 to TRBJ2-2; TRBD1 matches at 9 bases. The CDR3 extends over 14 amino acids. V dropped 6 bases and J dropped 4; count of bases not matched to a gene: 3. Looked up from germline, CDR1 is SNHLY and CDR2 is FYNNEI. The DNA for the CDR3 is TGTGCCAGCAGCCCGGGACAGGGCACCGGGGAGCTGTTTTTT. It is translated as CASSPGQGTGELFF. Full variable domain (remainder filled in from reference TRBV2 and TRBJ2-2): EPEVTQTPSHQVTQMGQEVILRCVPISNHLYFYWYRQILGQKVEFLVSFYNNEISEKSEIFDDQFSVERPDGSNFTLKIRSTKLEDSAMYFCASSPGQGTGELFFGEGSRLTVL.

This clonotype was detected many times. The rearrangement links TRBV11-3 to TRBJ2-1; tentatively, D is TRBD1 (5 bases). Germline V gives CDR1 SGHNT, CDR2 YENEEA. V gave up 3 bases and J gave up 5 bases, with 8 bases separating them. This CDR3 contains 13 residues. CDR3 amino acids: CASSFQGDNEQFF. The CDR3 nucleotides are TGTGCCAGCAGCTTTCAAGGGGACAATGAGCAGTTCTTC.

This clonotype has a handful of counts. The chain combines TRBV10-3 with TRBJ2-1, with 8 positions matching TRBD2. The ends lost 3 bases at V and 0 bases at J; junction bases unmatched: 22. The CDR3 runs to 22 residues. The germline CDR1 and CDR2 sequences are ENHRY and SYGVKD. The CDR3 DNA follows: TGTGCCATCAGTGATATGGGGGGGAGTGGGGTGATGACTAGCGTCTCCTACAATGAGCAGTTCTTC. Translating it yields CAISDMGGSGVMTSVSYNEQFF.

This clonotype was observed a few times. V usage is TRBV6-5 and J usage is TRBJ1-5, with unresolved D. Trimming stripped 3 bases from V and 4 bases from J, with 10 bases between. The V gene's germline CDR1 is MNHEY and CDR2 SVGAGI. The length of the CDR3 is 14 residues. CDR3 bases: TGTGCCAGCAGTTATCGGCACCGTAATCAGCCCCAGCATTTT. Protein sequence: CASSYRHRNQPQHF.